The entry below describes one TCR beta chain. What it binds is unknown. V was pared by 0 bases and J by 6 bases, with 18 bases between. The CDR3 sequence is 17 residues long. Germline V lookup: CDR1 SGHRS, CDR2 YFSETQ. This sample is part of a study of post-analysis software for immune sequencing data. Turning to the study itself: The courses of disease that were included comprised relapsing-remitting, secondary progressive and progressive-relapsing multiple sclerosis.

Regarding the study as a whole: Among five TRBV segments more frequent in patients than controls were TRBV5-6, TRBV5-1 and TRBV20-1.

cDNA libraries for TCR beta contained unique molecular identifiers. From the PCR reads, TCRdb called clonotypes with MiXCR, one entry per CDR3 protein. The repertoire holds under 200,000 distinct CDR3 sequences, with 25% to 30% as singletons. This sequence was found in a girl aged 2-17 years with multiple sclerosis. V and J are TRBV5-1 and TRBJ2-2; D might be TRBD1 or TRBD2, each matching 5 bases. Specimen: blood. The CDR3 coding sequence is TGCGCCAGCAGCTTGGACGGGGCCCGAGGGTCCGCCGGGGAGCTGTTTTTT. It translates to CASSLDGARGSAGELFF.